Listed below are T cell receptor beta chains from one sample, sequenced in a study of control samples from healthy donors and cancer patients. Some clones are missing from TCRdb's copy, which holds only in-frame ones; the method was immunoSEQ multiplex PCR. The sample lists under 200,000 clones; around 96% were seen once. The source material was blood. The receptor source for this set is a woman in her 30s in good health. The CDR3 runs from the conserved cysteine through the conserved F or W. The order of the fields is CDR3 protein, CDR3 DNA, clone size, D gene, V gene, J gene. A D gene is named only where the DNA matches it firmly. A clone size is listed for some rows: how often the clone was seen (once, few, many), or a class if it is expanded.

CASTTNVGRTEAFF	TGCGCCAGCACCACAAATGTGGGAAGGACTGAAGCTTTCTTT	-	-	TRBV4-1	TRBJ1-1
CASSPPAGGRTEAFF	TGTGCCAGCTCACCACCGGCTGGGGGGCGGACTGAAGCTTTCTTT	few	-	TRBV18	TRBJ1-1
CAISATVEEKLFF	TGTGCCATCAGTGCGACGGTAGAGGAAAAACTGTTTTTT	-	-	TRBV10-3	TRBJ1-4
CASSLEAGGGEKLFF	TGCGCCAGCAGCTTGGAGGCAGGGGGTGGCGAAAAACTGTTTTTT	-	TRBD1	TRBV5-1	TRBJ1-4
CASSLAGTYYEQYF	TGTGCCAGCAGTTTAGCCGGGACTTATTACGAGCAGTACTTC	-	-	TRBV27	TRBJ2-7
CASSLGGSSPLHF	TGTGCCAGCAGCTTAGGGGGATCCTCACCCCTCCACTTT	-	-	TRBV7-6	TRBJ1-6
CASSQDRVASLDGYTF	TGTGCCAGCAGCCAAGATCGGGTGGCCAGTTTGGATGGCTACACCTTC	-	-	TRBV14	TRBJ1-2
CASSRRTGGADREQYF	TGTGCCAGCAGCCGACGCACAGGGGGCGCAGACCGCGAGCAGTACTTC	-	TRBD1	TRBV11-1	TRBJ2-7
CSASPSGRLDTQYF	TGCAGTGCTAGTCCTAGCGGGAGGCTAGATACGCAGTATTTT	-	TRBD2	TRBV20-1	TRBJ2-3
CASSRLPGGLRETQYF	TGTGCCAGCAGCCGCTTACCGGGGGGGCTGAGGGAGACCCAGTACTTC	-	TRBD2	TRBV11-2	TRBJ2-5
CAIRPDRTTGELFF	TGTGCCATCAGACCCGACAGGACTACCGGGGAGCTGTTTTTT	-	-	TRBV10-3	TRBJ2-2
CASSLDGTVTFGHNSPLHF	TGTGCCAGCAGCTTGGATGGGACAGTCACTTTTGGACATAATTCACCCCTCCACTTT	-	TRBD1	TRBV7-2	TRBJ1-6
CASSPQGRRTSYEQYF	TGTGCCAGCTCACCACAAGGGCGACGCACCTCCTACGAGCAGTACTTC	-	-	TRBV18	TRBJ2-7
CASSAGGAGANALTF	TGTGCCAGCAGCGCAGGGGGCGCTGGGGCCAACGCCCTGACTTTC	-	TRBD1	TRBV7-6	TRBJ2-6
CASSSQVSYEQYF	TGTGCCAGCAGCTCACAGGTCTCCTACGAGCAGTACTTC	-	-	TRBV11-2	TRBJ2-7
CASSKGAVEQFF	TGTGCCAGCAGCAAAGGAGCGGTTGAGCAGTTCTTC	-	-	TRBV4-2	TRBJ2-1
CASSFGGATNEKLFF	TGTGCCAGCAGTTTTGGGGGGGCCACTAATGAAAAACTGTTTTTT	-	-	TRBV28	TRBJ1-4
CASSVRGTGNSPLHF	TGTGCCAGCAGCGTGCGTGGGACAGGGAATTCACCCCTCCACTTT	few	TRBD1	TRBV9	TRBJ1-6
CATSGGGRAKSYNEQFF	TGTGCCACCAGTGGGGGCGGGAGGGCCAAGTCCTACAATGAGCAGTTCTTC	-	TRBD2	TRBV24-1	TRBJ2-1
CASSSRGGVGLADTQYF	TGCGCCAGCAGTTCTCGAGGCGGGGTCGGTCTTGCAGATACGCAGTATTTT	-	-	TRBV5-1	TRBJ2-3
CAISGQDYSQYF	TGTGCCATTTCCGGACAGGATTACTCCCAGTACTTC	-	TRBD1	TRBV28	TRBJ2-5
CASSLGVRDEQFF	TGTGCCAGCAGCTTAGGCGTCCGGGATGAGCAGTTCTTC	-	-	TRBV7-2	TRBJ2-1
CASSQDPRAGNTIYF	TGCGCCAGCAGCCAAGATCCTCGGGCTGGAAACACCATATATTTT	-	-	TRBV4-1	TRBJ1-3
CASSPDTPTNEKLFF	TGTGCCAGCTCACCGGACACCCCAACTAATGAAAAACTGTTTTTT	once	-	TRBV18	TRBJ1-4
CAGGSQPQHF	TGTGCCGGAGGCAGCCAGCCCCAGCATTTT	-	-	TRBV12-3/TRBV12-4	TRBJ1-5
CASSQEVSGGAATQYF	TGTGCCAGCAGCCAAGAGGTTAGCGGGGGGGCCGCTACGCAGTATTTT	-	TRBD2	TRBV3-1/TRBV3-2	TRBJ2-3
CASRRKRGRRNEQFF	TGTGCCAGTAGACGTAAACGGGGGCGCAGGAATGAGCAGTTCTTC	-	-	TRBV19	TRBJ2-1
CASSLKQGGPRVETQYF	TGTGCCAGCAGCTTGAAACAAGGCGGGCCAAGGGTAGAGACCCAGTACTTC	-	-	TRBV5-6	TRBJ2-5
CASSRTSGDTDTQYF	TGTGCCAGCAGTCGGACTAGCGGAGACACAGATACGCAGTATTTT	-	TRBD2	TRBV28	TRBJ2-3
CASSLETASEQFF	TGTGCCAGCAGCTTAGAGACCGCAAGTGAGCAGTTCTTC	-	-	TRBV11-3	TRBJ2-1
CAWDFLAGGPTGELFF	TGTGCCTGGGACTTTCTAGCGGGAGGGCCGACCGGGGAGCTGTTTTTT	-	TRBD2	TRBV30	TRBJ2-2
CAISESAGEAFF	TGTGCCATCAGTGAGTCCGCAGGTGAAGCTTTCTTT	-	-	TRBV10-3	TRBJ1-1
CSARSTEAFF	TGCAGTGCTAGATCCACTGAAGCTTTCTTT	once	-	TRBV20-1	TRBJ1-1
CSATRGTGGTEAFF	TGCAGCGCTACAAGAGGGACAGGGGGCACTGAAGCTTTCTTT	-	TRBD1	TRBV29-1	TRBJ1-1
CASSTGNTEAFF	TGTGCCAGCTCGACAGGGAACACTGAAGCTTTCTTT	-	-	TRBV27	TRBJ1-1
CASSYSVSGSNEQYF	TGTGCCAGCAGTTACTCTGTTAGCGGGAGTAACGAGCAGTACTTC	few	TRBD2	TRBV6-5	TRBJ2-7
CATNRQGGMNTEAFF	TGTGCCACAAACCGGCAGGGGGGAATGAACACTGAAGCTTTCTTT	-	TRBD1	TRBV5-6	TRBJ1-1
CASITGTGGYNEQFF	TGTGCCAGTATAACCGGGACAGGGGGGTACAATGAGCAGTTCTTC	-	TRBD1	TRBV19	TRBJ2-1
CASRAGESEKLFF	TGTGCCAGCAGAGCCGGGGAATCTGAAAAACTGTTTTTT	-	-	TRBV7-9	TRBJ1-4
CSVAPVGDTDTQYF	TGCAGCGTTGCCCCGGTGGGGGACACAGATACGCAGTATTTT	-	-	TRBV29-1	TRBJ2-3
CASSLETGGTGELFF	TGTGCCAGCAGCTTAGAGACGGGGGGCACCGGGGAGCTGTTTTTT	-	TRBD2	TRBV5-8	TRBJ2-2
CASSSSGGRTDTQYF	TGTGCCAGCAGTTCTTCAGGGGGCAGGACAGATACGCAGTATTTT	-	TRBD1	TRBV28	TRBJ2-3
CATPDTGVSQPQHF	TGTGCCACCCCAGACACAGGGGTTTCTCAGCCCCAGCATTTT	-	TRBD1	TRBV15	TRBJ1-5
CASSPGFGDSPLHF	TGCGCCAGCAGCCCAGGGTTTGGCGATTCACCCCTCCACTTT	once	-	TRBV5-1	TRBJ1-6
CASSLDQSRQSAEQYF	TGTGCCAGCAGCTTAGACCAGTCTCGGCAGTCAGCCGAGCAGTACTTC	-	-	TRBV7-8	TRBJ2-7
CASSYSPGQEYGYTF	TGTGCCAGCAGTTACTCTCCTGGCCAGGAGTATGGCTACACCTTC	-	-	TRBV6-6	TRBJ1-2
CSVVGGGQETQYF	TGCAGCGTTGTAGGGGGCGGACAAGAGACCCAGTACTTC	-	TRBD1	TRBV29-1	TRBJ2-5
CGVKTGGYEQYF	TGTGGCGTCAAGACAGGGGGCTACGAGCAGTACTTC	-	TRBD1	TRBV28	TRBJ2-7
CASSQHPPRGSDTQYF	TGCGCCAGCAGCCAGCACCCGCCGCGGGGTTCAGATACGCAGTATTTT	-	-	TRBV4-1	TRBJ2-3
CASTKGHASYNEQFF	TGTGCCAGTACAAAGGGACACGCATCCTACAATGAGCAGTTCTTC	-	-	TRBV19	TRBJ2-1
CASSLGQPNYGYTF	TGTGCCAGCAGCTTAGGTCAACCCAACTATGGCTACACCTTC	-	-	TRBV7-9	TRBJ1-2
CASSLDWQTVYGYTF	TGTGCCAGCAGCTTAGATTGGCAGACTGTCTATGGCTACACCTTC	-	-	TRBV7-2	TRBJ1-2
CASSIGNMNTEAFF	TGTGCCAGTAGTATCGGTAATATGAACACTGAAGCTTTCTTT	-	-	TRBV19	TRBJ1-1
CAISELDRGNSPLHF	TGTGCCATCAGTGAGCTGGACAGGGGGAATTCACCCCTCCACTTT	-	TRBD1	TRBV10-3	TRBJ1-6